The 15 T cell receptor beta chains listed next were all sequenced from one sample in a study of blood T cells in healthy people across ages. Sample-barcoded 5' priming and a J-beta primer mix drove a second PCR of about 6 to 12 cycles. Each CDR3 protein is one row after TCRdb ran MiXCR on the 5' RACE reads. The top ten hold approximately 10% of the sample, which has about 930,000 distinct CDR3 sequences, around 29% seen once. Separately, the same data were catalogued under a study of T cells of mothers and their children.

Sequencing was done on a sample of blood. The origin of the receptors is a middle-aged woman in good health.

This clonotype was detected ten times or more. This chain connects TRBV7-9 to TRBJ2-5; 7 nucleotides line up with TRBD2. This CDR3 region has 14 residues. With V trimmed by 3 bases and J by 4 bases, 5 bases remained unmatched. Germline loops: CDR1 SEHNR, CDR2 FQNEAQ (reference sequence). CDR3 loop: CASSFSGRGETQYF. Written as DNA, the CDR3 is TGTGCCAGCAGCTTTTCGGGGAGGGGAGAGACCCAGTACTTC.

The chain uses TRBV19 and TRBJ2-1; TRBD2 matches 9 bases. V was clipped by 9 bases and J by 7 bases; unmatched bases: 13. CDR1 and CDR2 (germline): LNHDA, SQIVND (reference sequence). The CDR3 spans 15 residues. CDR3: CASLDGAGGLNEQFF. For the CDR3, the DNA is TGTGCCAGCCTCGATGGGGCGGGGGGGCTTAATGAGCAGTTCTTC.

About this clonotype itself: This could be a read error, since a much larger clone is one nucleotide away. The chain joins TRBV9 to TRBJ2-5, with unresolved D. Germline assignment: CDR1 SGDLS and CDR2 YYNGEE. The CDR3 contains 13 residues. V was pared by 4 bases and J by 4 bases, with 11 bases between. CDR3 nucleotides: TGTGCCAGCAGCTCTCGCCACAGAGAGACCCAGTACTTC. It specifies CASSSRHRETQYF.

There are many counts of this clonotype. The CDR3 spells CSVGTGENQPQHF. The CDR3, as DNA: TGCAGCGTCGGGACAGGGGAAAATCAGCCCCAGCATTTT. The rearrangement links TRBV29-1 to TRBJ1-5, with 10 bases matching TRBD1. Germline V gene data show CDR1 as SQVTM and CDR2 as ANQGSEA. The CDR3 length is 13 residues. Trimming cost V 6 bases and J 4 bases; bases outside gene matches: 3.

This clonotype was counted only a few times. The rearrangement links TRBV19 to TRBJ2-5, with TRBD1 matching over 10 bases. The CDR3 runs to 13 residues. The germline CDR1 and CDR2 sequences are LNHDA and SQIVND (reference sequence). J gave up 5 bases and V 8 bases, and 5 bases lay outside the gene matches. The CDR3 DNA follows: TGTGCCAGTGCGACAGGGGGCAGGGAGACCCAGTACTTC. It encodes CASATGGRETQYF.

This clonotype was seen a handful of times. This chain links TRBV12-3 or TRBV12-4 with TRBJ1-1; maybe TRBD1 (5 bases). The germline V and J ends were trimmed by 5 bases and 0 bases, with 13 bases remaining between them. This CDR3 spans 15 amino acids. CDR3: CASSPPGTLNTEAFF. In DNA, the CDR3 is TGTGCCAGCAGTCCCCCCGGGACGCTGAACACTGAAGCTTTCTTT.

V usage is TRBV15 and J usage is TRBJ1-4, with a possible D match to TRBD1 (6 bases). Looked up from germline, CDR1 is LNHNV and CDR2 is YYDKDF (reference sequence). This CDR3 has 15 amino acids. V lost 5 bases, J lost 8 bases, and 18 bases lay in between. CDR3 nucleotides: TGTGCCACCAGCGGGGCATACAGGGTTGGGGAAAAACTGTTTTTT. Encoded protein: CATSGAYRVGEKLFF.

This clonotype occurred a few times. In nucleotides, the CDR3 is TGTGCCACTACAGCGGGGGATTCACCCCTCCACTTT. Translating it yields CATTAGDSPLHF. J is TRBJ1-6 and V is TRBV2, with D possibly being TRBD1 (5 bases). The CDR3 spans 12 residues. Germline V lookup: CDR1 SNHLY, CDR2 FYNNEI. V was cut by 10 bases and J by 8 bases, with 12 bases left in between.

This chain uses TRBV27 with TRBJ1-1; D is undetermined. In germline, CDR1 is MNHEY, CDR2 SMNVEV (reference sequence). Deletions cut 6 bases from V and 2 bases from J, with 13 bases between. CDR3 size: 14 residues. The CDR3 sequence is CASSRQTGNTEAFF. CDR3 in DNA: TGTGCCAGCAGCCGTCAGACTGGCAACACTGAAGCTTTCTTT.

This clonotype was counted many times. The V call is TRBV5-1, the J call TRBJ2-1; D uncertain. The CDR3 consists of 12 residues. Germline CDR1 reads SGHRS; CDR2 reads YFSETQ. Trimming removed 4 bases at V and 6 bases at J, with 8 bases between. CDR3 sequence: CASSPLRNEQFF. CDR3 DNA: TGCGCCAGCAGCCCCCTTCGCAATGAGCAGTTCTTC.

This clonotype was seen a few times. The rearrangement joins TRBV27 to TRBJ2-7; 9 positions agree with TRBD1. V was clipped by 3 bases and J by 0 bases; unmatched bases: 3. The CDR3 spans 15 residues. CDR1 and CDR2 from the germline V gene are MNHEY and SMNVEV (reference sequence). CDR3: CASSFLGQGSYEQYF. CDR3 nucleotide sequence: TGTGCCAGCAGTTTTTTGGGACAGGGCTCCTACGAGCAGTACTTC.

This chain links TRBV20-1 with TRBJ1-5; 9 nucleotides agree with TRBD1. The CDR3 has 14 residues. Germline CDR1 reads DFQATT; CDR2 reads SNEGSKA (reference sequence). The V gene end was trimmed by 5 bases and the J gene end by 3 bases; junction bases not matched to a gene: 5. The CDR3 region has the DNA TGCAGTGCTCTGGGGGACAGGGACAATCAGCCCCAGCATTTT. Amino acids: CSALGDRDNQPQHF.

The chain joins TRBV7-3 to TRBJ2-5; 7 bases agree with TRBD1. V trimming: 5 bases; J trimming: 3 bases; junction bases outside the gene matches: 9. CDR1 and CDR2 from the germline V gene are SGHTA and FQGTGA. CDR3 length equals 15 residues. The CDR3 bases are TGTGCCAGCAGCCGGGCCGGGACAGTAAAAGAGACCCAGTACTTC. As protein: CASSRAGTVKETQYF.

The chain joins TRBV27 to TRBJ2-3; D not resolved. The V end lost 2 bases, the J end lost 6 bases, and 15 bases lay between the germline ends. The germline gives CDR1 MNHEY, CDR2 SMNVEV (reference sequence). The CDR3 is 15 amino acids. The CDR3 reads CASSLTRTTRDTQYF. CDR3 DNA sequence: TGTGCCAGCAGTTTAACACGCACCACCAGGGATACGCAGTATTTT.

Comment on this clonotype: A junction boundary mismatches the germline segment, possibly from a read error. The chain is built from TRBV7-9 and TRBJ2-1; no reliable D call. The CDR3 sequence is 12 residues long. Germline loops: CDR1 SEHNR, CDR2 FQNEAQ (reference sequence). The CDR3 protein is CASSRLYNEPFF. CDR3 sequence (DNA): TGTGCCAGCAGCCGATTATACAATGAGCCGTTCTTC.